The rows below give T cell receptor beta chains drawn from one sample of a study of CD8+ T cells in alopecia areata. Libraries were prepared by immunoSEQ multiplex PCR; TCRdb keeps only in-frame clonotypes and omits some of them. The sample consists of about 200,000 clones, 45% to 70% of them appearing once. The sample was CD8+ T cells sorted from blood. The receptors stem from a human donor in good health. The CDR3 runs from the conserved cysteine through the conserved F or W. A D gene is named only where the DNA matches it firmly. Size tells how often a clone was seen (once, few, many) or the class of an expanded clone, and some rows leave it out.

clone size	D gene	J gene	V gene	CDR3 protein	CDR3 DNA
-	-	TRBJ2-5	TRBV11-2	CASSLEGRVWETQYF	TGTGCCAGCAGCTTAGAGGGCAGGGTCTGGGAGACCCAGTACTTC
-	TRBD1	TRBJ1-5	TRBV2	CATQDRNQPQHF	TGTGCCACTCAGGACAGGAATCAGCCCCAGCATTTT
-	-	TRBJ2-3	TRBV29-1	CSVEGRWGTDTQYF	TGCAGCGTTGAAGGGAGATGGGGCACAGATACGCAGTATTTT
-	-	TRBJ2-7	TRBV30	CAWSVAGFEQYF	TGTGCCTGGAGTGTCGCGGGGTTCGAGCAGTACTTC
large	TRBD1	TRBJ2-1	TRBV7-2	CASSFGQGGNEQFF	TGTGCCAGCAGCTTCGGACAGGGGGGCAATGAGCAGTTCTTC
few	TRBD1	TRBJ2-6	TRBV15	CATSREGQGSFVAGANVLTF	TGTGCCACCAGCAGAGAGGGACAGGGATCCTTTGTGGCTGGGGCCAACGTCCTGACTTTC
-	-	TRBJ2-7	TRBV5-1	CASSLEQGTYEQYF	TGCGCCAGCAGCTTGGAGCAGGGAACCTACGAGCAGTACTTC
few	TRBD1	TRBJ2-6	TRBV29-1	CSAGTGSSGANVLTF	TGCAGCGCTGGGACAGGGAGCTCTGGGGCCAACGTCCTGACTTTC
-	-	TRBJ2-3	TRBV5-4	CAGGASGTDTQYF	TGTGCCGGCGGGGCTAGCGGCACAGATACGCAGTATTTT
-	-	TRBJ2-5	TRBV6-5	CASSYFGGGQETQYF	TGTGCCAGCAGTTATTTCGGTGGGGGTCAAGAGACCCAGTACTTC
-	-	TRBJ2-2	TRBV13	CASSFRKGKAGELFF	TGTGCCAGCAGCTTTCGGAAGGGGAAGGCCGGGGAGCTGTTTTTT
-	-	TRBJ1-1	TRBV30	CAWKTGTLGTEAFF	TGTGCCTGGAAAACCGGGACTCTCGGCACTGAAGCTTTCTTT
-	-	TRBJ1-1	TRBV10-2	CASSFATEAFF	TGCGCCAGCAGCTTCGCCACTGAAGCTTTCTTT
-	-	TRBJ2-3	TRBV7-9	CASSLAAGVDTQYF	TGTGCCAGCAGCTTAGCGGCAGGGGTGGATACGCAGTATTTT
few	TRBD2	TRBJ2-7	TRBV10-2	CASTGLENYEQYF	TGCGCCAGCACCGGACTAGAAAACTACGAGCAGTACTTC
-	-	TRBJ1-1	TRBV2	CASTEATTYEAFF	TGTGCCAGCACTGAGGCAACGACTTATGAAGCTTTCTTT
-	-	TRBJ2-1	TRBV29-1	CSVEDRASEGNEQFF	TGCAGCGTTGAAGATCGGGCTAGTGAGGGCAATGAGCAGTTCTTC
-	TRBD1	TRBJ2-7	TRBV4-1	CASSQEETGWHEQYF	TGCGCCAGCAGCCAAGAAGAGACAGGGTGGCACGAGCAGTACTTC
-	-	TRBJ2-7	TRBV12-5	CASGSGFNEQYF	TGTGCTAGTGGTTCGGGGTTCAACGAGCAGTACTTC
-	-	TRBJ2-3	TRBV25-1	CASRYTDTQYF	TGTGCCAGCAGGTACACAGATACGCAGTATTTT
few	-	TRBJ2-2	TRBV11-2	CASSNTGELFF	TGTGCCAGCAGCAACACCGGGGAGCTGTTTTTT
few	-	TRBJ1-1	TRBV5-1	CASSLIQGRFDTEAFF	TGCGCCAGCAGCTTGATTCAGGGGAGGTTTGACACTGAAGCTTTCTTT
-	-	TRBJ1-2	TRBV13	CATDGYTF	TGTGCCACCGATGGCTACACCTTC
-	TRBD1	TRBJ2-7	TRBV2	CASRGQALYEQYF	TGTGCCAGCAGGGGACAGGCACTATACGAGCAGTACTTC
-	-	TRBJ2-7	TRBV21-1	CASSNRPGGHEQYF	TGTGCCAGCAGCAACCGGCCAGGGGGCCACGAGCAGTACTTC
-	-	TRBJ1-2	TRBV27	CASSSTGFYGYTF	TGTGCCAGCAGTTCCACAGGGTTCTATGGCTACACCTTC
-	-	TRBJ2-1	TRBV6-5	CASSYPGIAHYNEQFF	TGTGCCAGCAGTTACCCCGGGATTGCCCATTACAATGAGCAGTTCTTC
-	-	TRBJ2-1	TRBV19	CARPGGSQRFF	TGTGCCAGACCAGGTGGGAGCCAGAGGTTCTTC
few	-	TRBJ2-5	TRBV29-1	CSVPDGEETQYF	TGCAGCGTCCCGGACGGTGAAGAGACCCAGTACTTC
-	TRBD1	TRBJ1-6	TRBV15	CATGQGDSPLHF	TGTGCCACCGGACAGGGGGATTCACCCCTCCACTTT
-	-	TRBJ2-7	TRBV27	CASSLGGLPYEQYF	TGTGCCAGCAGCCTAGGGGGGCTTCCCTACGAGCAGTACTTC
few	-	TRBJ2-6	TRBV9	CASSVAGSGANVLTF	TGTGCCAGCAGCGTTGCAGGCTCTGGGGCCAACGTCCTGACTTTC
-	-	TRBJ1-2	TRBV4-1	CASSQSAGGYTF	TGCGCCAGCAGCCAGTCCGCGGGTGGCTACACCTTC
-	-	TRBJ1-2	TRBV4-1	CASSPRTISNYGYTF	TGCGCCAGCAGCCCGAGGACCATTTCTAACTATGGCTACACCTTC
-	TRBD1	TRBJ1-2	TRBV7-6	CASSIDRVGGYTF	TGTGCCAGCAGTATCGACAGGGTTGGTGGCTACACCTTC
few	-	TRBJ1-1	TRBV2	CANGEGRNTEAFF	TGTGCCAACGGGGAGGGCCGGAACACTGAAGCTTTCTTT
-	-	TRBJ2-7	TRBV5-6	CASGTGNYEQYF	TGTGCCAGCGGAACAGGGAACTACGAGCAGTACTTC
-	TRBD1	TRBJ2-7	TRBV30	CAWAPGQGVYEQYF	TGTGCCTGGGCGCCGGGACAGGGGGTGTACGAGCAGTACTTC
-	-	TRBJ2-7	TRBV4-1	CASSSTQGTYEQYF	TGCGCCAGCAGTTCTACTCAGGGTACCTACGAGCAGTACTTC
few	-	TRBJ1-2	TRBV7-9	CASSLGTQDYGYTF	TGTGCCAGCAGCTTAGGGACCCAGGACTATGGCTACACCTTC
few	-	TRBJ1-6	TRBV7-9	CASSPPTRGAPLHF	TGTGCCAGCAGCCCACCCACAAGGGGGGCACCCCTCCACTTT
few	TRBD1	TRBJ2-5	TRBV29-1	CSVVDRAETQYF	TGCAGCGTCGTGGACAGGGCCGAGACCCAGTACTTC
-	-	TRBJ1-1	TRBV5-4	CASSLARNTEAFF	TGTGCCAGCAGCTTGGCCCGGAACACTGAAGCTTTCTTT
-	TRBD1	TRBJ2-6	TRBV25-1	CASMSADRLYSGANVLTF	TGTGCCAGCATGTCGGCGGACAGGTTATACTCTGGGGCCAACGTCCTGACTTTC
-	TRBD2	TRBJ2-1	TRBV5-6	CASSLELADLNEQFF	TGTGCCAGCAGCTTAGAACTAGCGGACCTCAATGAGCAGTTCTTC
-	-	TRBJ1-1	TRBV27	CASSLGGNTEAFF	TGTGCCAGCAGTTTAGGGGGGAACACTGAAGCTTTCTTT
-	-	TRBJ1-4	TRBV6-5	CASSYGPDPDEKLFF	TGTGCCAGCAGTTACGGGCCCGATCCAGATGAAAAACTGTTTTTT
-	-	TRBJ1-5	TRBV5-6	CASSLYGYSNQPQHF	TGTGCCAGCAGCTTGTACGGGTATAGCAATCAGCCCCAGCATTTT
-	TRBD1	TRBJ2-7	TRBV4-1	CASSQSGQGGYEQYF	TGCGCCAGCAGCCAATCGGGACAGGGGGGATACGAGCAGTACTTC
-	TRBD2	TRBJ2-1	TRBV5-1	CASSLDGGGDFF	TGCGCCAGCAGCTTGGACGGCGGGGGAGATTTCTTC
-	TRBD1	TRBJ1-2	TRBV29-1	CSVAPDLGQGALEGYTF	TGCAGCGTTGCCCCGGATCTCGGACAGGGGGCTTTGGAGGGCTACACCTTC
-	-	TRBJ2-3	TRBV27	CASSLGSTDTQYF	TGTGCCAGCAGTTTAGGCAGCACAGATACGCAGTATTTT
-	-	TRBJ1-1	TRBV23-1	CASSQEGTRPTEAFF	TGCGCCAGCAGCCAAGAAGGGACGCGGCCCACTGAAGCTTTCTTT
-	-	TRBJ1-1	TRBV19	CASREDYTEAFF	TGTGCCAGTAGGGAGGATTACACTGAAGCTTTCTTT
once	TRBD2	TRBJ2-7	TRBV13	CASSLGLAGREQYF	TGTGCCAGCAGCTTAGGGCTAGCGGGACGCGAGCAGTACTTC
-	-	TRBJ1-1	TRBV29-1	CSPGELGTEAFF	TGCAGCCCGGGTGAACTCGGGACTGAAGCTTTCTTT
-	TRBD2	TRBJ2-5	TRBV9	CASSVGLAEETQYF	TGTGCCAGCAGCGTCGGACTAGCGGAAGAGACCCAGTACTTC
-	TRBD1	TRBJ2-4	TRBV7-9	CASSLPSRDRFGGIQYF	TGTGCCAGCAGCCTACCGTCCCGGGACAGGTTCGGCGGCATTCAGTACTTC
-	-	TRBJ2-3	TRBV4-2	CASSQPGTPGQYF	TGTGCCAGCAGCCAGCCCGGGACCCCGGGTCAGTATTTT